The clone carrying this T cell receptor beta chain has more than one count but fewer than ten. Its target is unknown. A much larger clone lies one base from this, so it may be a read error. This sample is drawn from a study of blood T cells in healthy people across ages. Findings and caveats of the study: When set beside aged donors, long-lived donors presented more naive CD4+ cells and higher diversity.

Deletions cut 5 bases from V and 10 bases from J, with 25 bases between. Per germline, CDR1 SGHTA and CDR2 FQGNSA. The CDR3 extends over 16 amino acids. The use of a sample-barcoded 5' primer and a J-beta primer mix characterized a second PCR of about 7 to 12 cycles. One entry per CDR3 protein, called by TCRdb with MiXCR from the 5' RACE reads. Among around 870,000 distinct CDR3 sequences listed, 29% were seen once. Sequencing was performed on blood. The V gene is TRBV7-2, the J gene TRBJ2-3; no reliable D call. The TCR comes from a woman older than 75 in good health. CDR3 bases: TGTGCCAGCAGCCCCCAGTCCCCCGGTTTAGCTCAGGCGCAGTATTTT. Translation gives CASSPQSPGLAQAQYF.